The T cell receptor beta chain described here comes from a study of T cell responses to AZD1222 COVID-19 vaccine. Study overall: Pooled together were second doses at about 4 or about 12 weeks.

With 6 bases removed from V and 0 bases from J, the gap between germline ends came to 12 bases. The CDR3 covers 15 residues. Germline V lookup: CDR1 MNHEY, CDR2 SVGAGI. This table comes from immunoSEQ multiplex PCR, and its TCRdb copy is limited to in-frame clones, with some not included. Of approximately 60,000 clones in the sample, over 60% were seen once. The rearrangement links TRBV6-5 to TRBJ1-5, with D unresolved. This TCR derives from an adult in good health. Sequencing used peripheral blood, obtained on day 0 of AZD1222 vaccination. DNA for the CDR3: TGTGCCAGCAGCAAGGACGGGGATAGCAATCAGCCCCAGCATTTT. This gives the protein CASSKDGDSNQPQHF.